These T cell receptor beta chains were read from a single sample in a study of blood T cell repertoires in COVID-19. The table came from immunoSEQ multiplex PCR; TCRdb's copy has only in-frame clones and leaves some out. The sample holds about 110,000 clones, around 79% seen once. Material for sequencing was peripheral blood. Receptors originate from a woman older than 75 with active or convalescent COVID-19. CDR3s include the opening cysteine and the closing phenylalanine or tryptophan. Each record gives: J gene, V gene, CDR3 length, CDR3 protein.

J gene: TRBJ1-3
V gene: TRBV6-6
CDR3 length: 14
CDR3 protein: CASSYSSGANTIYF

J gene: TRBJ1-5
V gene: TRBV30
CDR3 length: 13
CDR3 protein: CAWSMGLSQPQHF

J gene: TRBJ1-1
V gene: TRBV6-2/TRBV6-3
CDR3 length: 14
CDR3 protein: CASSYSGGDTEAFF

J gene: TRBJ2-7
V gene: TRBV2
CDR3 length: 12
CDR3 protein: CASSRGSYEQYF

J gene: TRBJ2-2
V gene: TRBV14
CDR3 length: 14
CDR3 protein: CASSQLENTGELFF

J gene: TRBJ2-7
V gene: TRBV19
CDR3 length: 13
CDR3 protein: CASSTDTSYEQYF

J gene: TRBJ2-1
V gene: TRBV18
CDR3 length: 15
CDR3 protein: CASSRAEGSYNEQFF

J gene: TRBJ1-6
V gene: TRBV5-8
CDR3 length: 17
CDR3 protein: CASAPGTGFSYNSPLHF

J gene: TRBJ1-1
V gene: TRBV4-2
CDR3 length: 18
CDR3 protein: CASSQDTAGQAMNTEAFF

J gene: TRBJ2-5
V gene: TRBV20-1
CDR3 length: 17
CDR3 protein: CSASGHFGTGRQETQYF

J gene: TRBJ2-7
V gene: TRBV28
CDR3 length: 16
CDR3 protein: CASSFSLAGLSYEQYF

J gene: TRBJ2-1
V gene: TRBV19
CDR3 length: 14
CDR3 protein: CASSIRLAGNEQFF

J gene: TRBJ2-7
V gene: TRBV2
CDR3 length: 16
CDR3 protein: CASSEWASGRRREQYF

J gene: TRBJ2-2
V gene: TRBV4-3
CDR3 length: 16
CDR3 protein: CASSQVAGGTTGELFF

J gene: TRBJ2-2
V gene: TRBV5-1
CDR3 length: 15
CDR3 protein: CASSFRGTNTGELFF

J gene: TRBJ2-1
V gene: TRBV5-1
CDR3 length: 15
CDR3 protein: CASSLEGTGYNEQFF

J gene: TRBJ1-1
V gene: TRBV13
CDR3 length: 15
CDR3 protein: CASSPRGTGNTEAFF

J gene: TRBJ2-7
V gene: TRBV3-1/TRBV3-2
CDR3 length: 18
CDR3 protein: CASSQLGGGQGRNYEQYF

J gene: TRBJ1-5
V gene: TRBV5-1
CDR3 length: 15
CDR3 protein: CASSLQGMSNQPQHF

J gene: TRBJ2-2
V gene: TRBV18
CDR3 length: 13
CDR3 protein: CASSQSDTGELFF

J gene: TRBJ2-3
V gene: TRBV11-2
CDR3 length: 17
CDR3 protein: CASSHRGSGRAGDTQYF

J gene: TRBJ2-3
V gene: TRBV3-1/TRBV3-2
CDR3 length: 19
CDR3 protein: CASSPYSTSGSMGTDTQYF

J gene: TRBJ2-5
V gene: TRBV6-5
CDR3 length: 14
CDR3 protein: CASSYSYSQETQYF

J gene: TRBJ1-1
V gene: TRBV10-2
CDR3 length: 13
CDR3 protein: CASNRQQNTEAFF

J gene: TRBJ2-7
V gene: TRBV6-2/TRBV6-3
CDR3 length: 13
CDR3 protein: CASSYRSPYEQYF

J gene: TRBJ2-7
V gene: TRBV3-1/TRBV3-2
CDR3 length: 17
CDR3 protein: CASSQDVQREGYYEQYF

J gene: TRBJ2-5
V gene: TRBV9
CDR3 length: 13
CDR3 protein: CASSAGQGVTQYF

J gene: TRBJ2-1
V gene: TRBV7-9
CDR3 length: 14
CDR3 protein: CASSSWGGYNEQFF

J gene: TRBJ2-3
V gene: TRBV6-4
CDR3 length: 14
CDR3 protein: CASSLQGGVNTQYF

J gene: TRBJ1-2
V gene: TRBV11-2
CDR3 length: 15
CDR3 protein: CASSSLRGLNYGYTF

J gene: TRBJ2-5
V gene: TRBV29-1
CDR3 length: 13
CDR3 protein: CSVTPLARETQYF

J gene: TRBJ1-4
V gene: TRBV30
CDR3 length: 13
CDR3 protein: CAWSVGGNEKLFF

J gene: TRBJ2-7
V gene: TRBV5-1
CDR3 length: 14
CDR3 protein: CASSLSQGNYEQYF

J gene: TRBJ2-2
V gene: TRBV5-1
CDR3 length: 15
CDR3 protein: CASSPVNFGGGELFF

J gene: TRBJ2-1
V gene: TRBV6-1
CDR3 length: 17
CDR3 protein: CASSEKVASPNLGEQFF

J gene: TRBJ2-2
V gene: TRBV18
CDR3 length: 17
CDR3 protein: CASSPAGRERRTGELFF

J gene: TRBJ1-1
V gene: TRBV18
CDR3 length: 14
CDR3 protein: CASSTRLENTEAFF

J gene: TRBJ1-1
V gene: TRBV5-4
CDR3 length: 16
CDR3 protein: CASSYQPGQGFTEAFF

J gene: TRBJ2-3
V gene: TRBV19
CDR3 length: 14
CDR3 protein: CASSSRGGFDTQYF

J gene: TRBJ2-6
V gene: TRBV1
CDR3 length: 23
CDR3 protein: CTSSQDGGTSGRELSSGANVLTF

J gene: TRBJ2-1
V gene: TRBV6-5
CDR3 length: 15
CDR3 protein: CASNRPGRSYNEQFF

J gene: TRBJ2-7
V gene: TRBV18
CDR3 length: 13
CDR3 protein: CASSQAFAYEQYF

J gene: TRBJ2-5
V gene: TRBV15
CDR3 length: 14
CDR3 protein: CATSREPRLQTQYF